This entry lists 14 T cell receptor beta chains sequenced from one sample in a study of T cell responses to AZD1222 COVID-19 vaccine. This table comes from immunoSEQ multiplex PCR, and its TCRdb copy is limited to in-frame clones, with some not included. This sample has over 85,000 clones, with approximately 94% found just once. Sequenced here: peripheral blood, sampled 28 days after the second AZD1222 dose. These receptors all come from an adult who received the AZD1222 COVID-19 vaccine.

The J gene is TRBJ1-6, the V gene TRBV6-1; a weak D match, TRBD1 (5 bases). This CDR3 has 15 amino acids. V was shortened by 3 bases and J by 4 bases, with 10 bases between the two germline ends. Germline V gene data show CDR1 as MNHNS and CDR2 as SASEGT. In DNA, the CDR3 is TGTGCCAGCAGTGACCAGGGCGTATATAATTCACCCCTCCACTTT. It codes for CASSDQGVYNSPLHF.

The chain combines TRBV15 with TRBJ1-2; a weak D match, TRBD1 (5 bases). V lost 8 bases and J lost 1, with 14 bases in between. The CDR3 length is 14 residues. CDR1 and CDR2 from the germline V gene are LNHNV and YYDKDF (reference sequence). The CDR3 nucleotides read TGTGCCACCGGGAAACTACAGGATAACTATGGCTACACCTTC. It yields the protein CATGKLQDNYGYTF.

This chain connects TRBV28 to TRBJ1-2, with D tentatively TRBD1 (6 bases). Trimming removed 4 bases from V and 3 bases from J, with 15 bases in between. The CDR3 is 15 amino acids. Per germline, CDR1 MDHEN and CDR2 SYDVKM. CDR3 amino acids: CASSSQPDSDYGYTF. Here the CDR3 DNA reads TGTGCCAGCAGTTCCCAACCGGACAGCGACTATGGCTACACCTTC.

The J gene is TRBJ1-5, the V gene TRBV2; D gene unclear. The CDR3 loop spans 14 amino acids. Germline lookup yields CDR1 SNHLY and CDR2 FYNNEI. The V end lost 7 bases, the J end lost 3 bases, and 13 bases lay between the germline ends. CDR3 nucleotides: TGTGCCAGCAAACTACAAGTAAACAATCAGCCCCAGCATTTT. Translation gives CASKLQVNNQPQHF.

V and J are TRBV6-5 and TRBJ1-2; D may be TRBD1 (6 bases). The CDR3 runs 15 residues. Trimming removed 8 bases from V and 8 bases from J, with 24 bases in between. The V gene's germline CDR1 is MNHEY and CDR2 SVGAGI. CDR3 protein: CASGGGVSPIGGYTF. CDR3 in DNA: TGTGCCAGCGGAGGGGGGGTGAGCCCCATAGGGGGCTACACCTTC.

The chain joins TRBV7-9 to TRBJ2-7; tentatively, D is TRBD1 or TRBD2 (5 bases each). V dropped 11 bases and J dropped 1 base, with 15 bases sitting between them. Germline V gene sequence: CDR1 SEHNR, CDR2 FQNEAQ (reference sequence). CDR3 length equals 13 residues. The chain's CDR3 is CAGGTVGSYEQYF. In DNA, the CDR3 is TGTGCCGGGGGAACAGTTGGATCCTACGAGCAGTACTTC. Looking up the rest from reference TRBV7-9 and TRBJ2-7 gives the full variable domain: DTGVSQNPRHKITKRGQNVTFRCDPISEHNRLYWYRQTLGQGPEFLTYFQNEAQLEKSRLLSDRFSAERPKGSFSTLEIQRTEQGDSAMYLCAGGTVGSYEQYFGPGTRLTVT.

The genes are TRBV30 and TRBJ2-3; TRBD2 agrees at 9 bases. This CDR3 has 13 amino acids. Germline V lookup: CDR1 GTSNPN, CDR2 SVGIG (reference sequence). The junction had 3 bases not matched to a gene; V was cut back by 5 bases and J by 3 bases. The CDR3 loop reads CAWGAGGTDTQYF. DNA for the CDR3: TGTGCCTGGGGAGCGGGAGGTACAGATACGCAGTATTTT. The full variable domain, its missing parts supplied by reference TRBV30 and TRBJ2-3, is SQTIHQWPATLVQPVGSPLSLECTVEGTSNPNLYWYRQAAGRGLQLLFYSVGIGQISSEVPQNLSASRPQDRQFILSSKKLLLSDSGFYLCAWGAGGTDTQYFGPGTRLTVL.

This sequence joins TRBV19 and TRBJ2-7; D unresolved. V shed 6 bases and J shed 2 bases, with 11 bases lying between them. This CDR3 region has 13 residues. Germline lookup yields CDR1 LNHDA and CDR2 SQIVND (reference sequence). The CDR3 DNA follows: TGTGCCAGTAGCCAGAGTCGGGCCTACGAGCAGTACTTC. Encoded protein: CASSQSRAYEQYF.

The rearrangement uses TRBV6-6 and TRBJ2-3, with TRBD2 matching over 13 bases. The CDR3 is 21 amino acids. Trimming took 5 bases from V and 4 from J; bases not matched to a gene: 21. The germline V gene encodes CDR1 MNHNY and CDR2 SVGAGI (reference sequence). In DNA form, the CDR3 reads TGTGCCAGCAGTCACGAACGGAGGACTAGCGGGGGAGCCATTGGGCCAGATACGCAGTATTTT. This translates into CASSHERRTSGGAIGPDTQYF.

V usage is TRBV3-1 (or the pseudogene TRBV3-2) and J usage is TRBJ1-1; no clear D gene. The CDR3 is made up of 13 amino acids. Trimming stripped 2 bases from V and 1 base from J, with 5 bases between. The V gene's germline CDR1 is LGHDT and CDR2 YNNKEL (reference sequence). The CDR3 loop is CASSQNGNTEAFF. The CDR3 region has the DNA TGTGCCAGCAGCCAAAACGGGAACACTGAAGCTTTCTTT.

The chain links TRBV5-4 to TRBJ1-5; D is possibly TRBD1 (5 bases). Germline lookup yields CDR1 SGHNT and CDR2 YYREEE (reference sequence). CDR3 size: 16 residues. The V end lost 4 bases, the J end lost 1 base, and 15 bases lay between the germline ends. CDR3 loop: CASSEGPSRSNQPQHF. Here the CDR3 DNA reads TGTGCCAGCAGCGAGGGACCCAGTAGAAGCAATCAGCCCCAGCATTTT.

The chain employs TRBV7-7 and TRBJ2-2; D is unclear. Germline loops: CDR1 SSHAT, CDR2 FNYEAQ (reference sequence). CDR3 length: 14 amino acids. V was shortened by 5 bases and J by 4 bases, with 11 bases between the two germline ends. The CDR3 region is CASSPVLVTGELFF. CDR3 coding DNA: TGTGCCAGCAGCCCAGTGCTGGTCACCGGGGAGCTGTTTTTT.

Written as DNA, the CDR3 is TGTGCCAGCAGCCAAGTATTCAGGACCGGGGAGCTGTTTTTT. Amino acid sequence: CASSQVFRTGELFF. The chain joins TRBV14 to TRBJ2-2; D is undetermined. Per the germline V gene, CDR1 is SGHDN and CDR2 is FVKESK. The V end was cut by 1 base, the J end by 5 bases, with 8 bases between. The CDR3 consists of 14 residues.

In this sample, this clone turned up once. The V and J genes are TRBV5-6 and TRBJ2-7; no reliable D call. The germline V gene encodes CDR1 SGHDT and CDR2 YYEEEE. The V end lost 2 bases, the J end lost 7 bases, and 7 bases lay between the germline ends. There are 11 residues in the CDR3. CDR3: CASSFWGEQYF. CDR3 coding DNA: TGTGCCAGCAGCTTCTGGGGTGAGCAGTACTTC.